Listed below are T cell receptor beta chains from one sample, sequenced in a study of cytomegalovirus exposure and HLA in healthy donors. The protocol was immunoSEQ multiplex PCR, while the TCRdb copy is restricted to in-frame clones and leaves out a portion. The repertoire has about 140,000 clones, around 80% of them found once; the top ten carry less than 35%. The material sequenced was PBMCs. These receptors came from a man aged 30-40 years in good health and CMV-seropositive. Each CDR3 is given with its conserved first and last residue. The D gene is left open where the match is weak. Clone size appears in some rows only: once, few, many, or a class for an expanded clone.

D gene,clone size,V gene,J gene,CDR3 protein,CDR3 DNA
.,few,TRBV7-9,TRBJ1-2,CASSPSGLVGYTF,TGTGCCAGCAGCCCTTCGGGGTTGGTTGGCTACACCTTC
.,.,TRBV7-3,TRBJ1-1,CASSPGKNTEAFF,TGTGCCAGCAGCCCCGGGAAGAACACTGAAGCTTTCTTT
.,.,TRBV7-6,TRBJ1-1,CASTERNRGTEAFF,TGTGCCAGCACCGAACGTAATCGGGGGACTGAAGCTTTCTTT
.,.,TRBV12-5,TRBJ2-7,CASGLNSEQYF,TGTGCTAGTGGCCTAAACTCCGAGCAGTACTTC
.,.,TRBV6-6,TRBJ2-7,CASSYSPMAYEQYF,TGTGCCAGCAGTTACTCCCCTATGGCCTACGAGCAGTACTTC
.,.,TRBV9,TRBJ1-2,CASSVAGRGPLDDGYTF,TGTGCCAGCAGCGTAGCTGGCAGGGGACCGTTAGATGATGGCTACACCTTC
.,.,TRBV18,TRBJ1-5,CATTRTVQEPQHF,TGTGCCACTACACGGACAGTTCAGGAGCCCCAGCATTTT
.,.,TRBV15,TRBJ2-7,CATSRAGQSSYEQYF,TGTGCCACCAGCAGAGCGGGTCAGAGCTCCTACGAGCAGTACTTC
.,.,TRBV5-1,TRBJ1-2,CASSLASGWDGYTF,TGCGCCAGCAGCTTGGCCTCAGGGTGGGATGGCTACACCTTC
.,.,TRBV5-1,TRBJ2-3,CASSLVRGHGTDTQYF,TGCGCCAGCAGCTTGGTAAGGGGACATGGCACAGATACGCAGTATTTT
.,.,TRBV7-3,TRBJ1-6,CASSLQQGPNSPLHF,TGTGCCAGCAGCTTACAACAGGGCCCTAATTCACCCCTCCACTTT
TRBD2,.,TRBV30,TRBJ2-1,CAVRTSVGNEQFF,TGTGCGGTAAGGACTAGCGTGGGGAATGAGCAGTTCTTC
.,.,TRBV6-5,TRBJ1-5,CASSYSARANNQPQHF,TGTGCCAGCAGTTACTCGGCCAGGGCTAACAATCAGCCCCAGCATTTT
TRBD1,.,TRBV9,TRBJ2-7,CASSPGGEGYEQYF,TGTGCCAGCAGCCCAGGGGGCGAAGGCTACGAGCAGTACTTC
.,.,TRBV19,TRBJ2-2,CASSIYWATNTGELFF,TGTGCCAGTAGTATCTATTGGGCAACGAACACCGGGGAGCTGTTTTTT
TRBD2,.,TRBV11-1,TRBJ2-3,CASSSPTSGGADTQYF,TGTGCCAGCAGCTCACCCACTAGCGGGGGGGCAGATACGCAGTATTTT
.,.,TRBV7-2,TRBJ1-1,CASSPRSGQNTEAFF,TGTGCCAGCAGCCCCCGGAGTGGTCAGAACACTGAAGCTTTCTTT
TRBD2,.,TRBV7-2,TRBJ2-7,CASSHSGDSYEQYF,TGTGCCAGCAGCCATAGCGGGGACTCCTACGAGCAGTACTTC
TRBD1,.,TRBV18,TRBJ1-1,CASSPAGGTEAFF,TGTGCCAGCTCACCAGCAGGGGGCACTGAAGCTTTCTTT
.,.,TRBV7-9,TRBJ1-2,CASSFPRGGSNYGYTF,TGTGCCAGCAGCTTTCCGAGGGGGGGCAGTAACTATGGCTACACCTTC
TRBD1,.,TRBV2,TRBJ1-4,CASSEATGVERFF,TGTGCCAGCAGTGAAGCGACAGGGGTCGAACGATTTTTT
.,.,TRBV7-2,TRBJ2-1,CAVRLNNEQFF,TGTGCCGTTAGACTGAACAATGAGCAGTTCTTC
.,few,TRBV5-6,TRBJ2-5,CASSRDRGGMETQYF,TGTGCCAGCAGCCGAGACCGGGGTGGGATGGAGACCCAGTACTTC
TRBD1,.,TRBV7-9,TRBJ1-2,CASSPWDREVYGYTF,TGTGCCAGCAGCCCCTGGGACAGGGAAGTCTATGGCTACACCTTC
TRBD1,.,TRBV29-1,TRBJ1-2,CSVGTGGVNYGYTF,TGCAGCGTTGGGACAGGGGGAGTTAACTATGGCTACACCTTC
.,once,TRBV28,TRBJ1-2,CASSPRRTTSKYGYTF,TGTGCCAGCAGTCCTCGCCGGACAACATCTAAGTATGGCTACACCTTC
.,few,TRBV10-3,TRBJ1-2,CAISELQGMEGYTF,TGTGCCATCAGTGAGCTACAGGGTATGGAGGGCTACACCTTC
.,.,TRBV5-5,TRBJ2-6,CASSLAGQSSGANVLTF,TGTGCCAGCAGCTTGGCCGGACAGAGCTCTGGGGCCAACGTCCTGACTTTC